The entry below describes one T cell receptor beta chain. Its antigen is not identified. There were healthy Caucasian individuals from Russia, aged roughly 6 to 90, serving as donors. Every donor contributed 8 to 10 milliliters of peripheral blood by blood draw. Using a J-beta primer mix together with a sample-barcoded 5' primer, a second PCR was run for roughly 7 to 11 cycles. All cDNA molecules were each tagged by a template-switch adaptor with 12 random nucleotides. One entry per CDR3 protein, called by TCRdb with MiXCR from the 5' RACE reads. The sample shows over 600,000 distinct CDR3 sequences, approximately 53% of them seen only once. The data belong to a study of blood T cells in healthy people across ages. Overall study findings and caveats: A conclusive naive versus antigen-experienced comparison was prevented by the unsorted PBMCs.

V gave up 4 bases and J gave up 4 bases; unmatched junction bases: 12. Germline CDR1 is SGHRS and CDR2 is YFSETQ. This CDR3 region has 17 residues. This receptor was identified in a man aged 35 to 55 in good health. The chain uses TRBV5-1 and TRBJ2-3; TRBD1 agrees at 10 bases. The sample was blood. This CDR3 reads CASSTRPGQGRADTQYF. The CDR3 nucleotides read TGCGCCAGCAGCACAAGACCGGGACAGGGGAGAGCAGATACGCAGTATTTT.